A single sample is the source of the 3 T cell receptor beta chains below, sequenced in a study of radiotherapy plus CTLA-4 blockade in lung cancer. The assay was immunoSEQ multiplex PCR, and TCRdb's table has in-frame clones only and misses some. Altogether approximately 70,000 clones are present, around 76% being singletons, with the ten largest covering roughly 15%. The material sequenced was peripheral blood, taken from a patient treated with radiotherapy plus ipilimumab. These receptors all come from a human donor with non-small cell lung cancer whose response to radiotherapy plus ipilimumab could not be evaluated. Some clones in this sample may be carry-over from other donors' samples.

This clone was picked up a small number of times. CDR3 sequence (DNA): TGCGCCAGCAGCCAAGTTTGGACAACTTTCTCCTACAATGAGCAGTTCTTC. It specifies CASSQVWTTFSYNEQFF. The chain is built from TRBV4-1 and TRBJ2-1; tentative D call: TRBD1 (5 bases). CDR1 is MGHRA and CDR2 is YSYEKL in the germline V gene. Trimming pared 1 base from V and 0 bases from J, leaving 13 bases between. This CDR3 is built from 17 residues.

V and J are TRBV7-8 and TRBJ1-2, with D tentatively TRBD1 (5 bases). Trimming removed 5 bases at V and 7 bases at J, with 17 bases between. The CDR3 extends over 14 amino acids. Germline CDR1 and CDR2: SGHVS and FQNEAQ. The DNA of the CDR3 is TGTGCCAGCAGCCATCGAAGGGGATTAGGTGGCTACACCTTC. This encodes CASSHRRGLGGYTF.

The rearrangement uses TRBV30 and TRBJ1-3; no clear D gene. The V end was cut by 4 bases, the J end by 0 bases, with 10 bases between. There are 14 residues in the CDR3. Germline lookup yields CDR1 GTSNPN and CDR2 SVGIG (reference sequence). CDR3 bases: TGTGCCTGGACCACCAGTTACTCTGGAAACACCATATATTTT. This translates into CAWTTSYSGNTIYF.